Shown below are 9 T cell receptor beta chains from a single sample sequenced in a study of T cells in Graves' hyperthyroidism and ophthalmopathy. Amplified TCR beta CDR3 regions came from RNA transcripts. The TCR CDR3 first-round RT-PCR relied on the HTBI primer set. Each CDR3 protein gets one entry after TCRdb re-called the multiplex PCR reads with MiXCR. The table records 540,000 or so distinct CDR3 sequences, about half of them present only once. Specimen: peripheral blood or thyroid tissue (not recorded which). All receptors derive from an adult woman with Graves' disease, either hyperthyroidism or ophthalmopathy (not recorded which).

This clonotype was found many times. This chain uses TRBV5-5 with TRBJ1-6; the D is unclear. Germline CDR1 SGHKS, CDR2 YYEKEE (reference sequence). The V gene lost 0 bases and the J gene lost 8 bases, with 9 bases spanning the gap. The CDR3 is made up of 14 amino acids. CDR3 residues: CASSLGGLDSPLHF. The CDR3 DNA reads as TGTGCCAGCAGCTTGGGAGGCCTTGATTCACCCCTCCACTTT.

This clonotype was observed a handful of times. This sequence joins TRBV4-1 and TRBJ2-5, with D possibly being TRBD2 (5 bases). Germline lookup yields CDR1 MGHRA and CDR2 YSYEKL. Deletions cut 1 base from V and 5 bases from J, with 17 bases between. The CDR3 has 16 amino acids. CDR3 bases: TGCGCCAGCAGCCAAGTATGGGTTGAACTAGACGAGACCCAGTACTTC. This codes for CASSQVWVELDETQYF.

This clonotype was seen at least ten times. The rearrangement joins TRBV20-1 to TRBJ1-4; a possible D gene is TRBD1 (5 bases). CDR3 length: 13 amino acids. The V gene's germline CDR1 is DFQATT and CDR2 SNEGSKA (reference sequence). Between the trimmed V and J ends, which lost 8 bases and 8 bases, there was a span of 18 bases. The CDR3 sequence: CSTGGRDWEKLFF. The CDR3 DNA follows: TGCAGTACTGGGGGGAGAGACTGGGAAAAACTGTTTTTT.

This clonotype has ten or more counts. The gene calls are TRBV7-2 and TRBJ2-2, with unresolved D. Germline CDR1 reads SGHTA; CDR2 reads FQGNSA. The CDR3 loop spans 14 amino acids. V lost 4 bases and J 0 bases, leaving 6 bases between the germline ends. The CDR3 is CASSSDANTGELFF. DNA for the CDR3: TGTGCCAGCAGCTCCGACGCGAACACCGGGGAGCTGTTTTTT.

The rearrangement joins TRBV5-1 to TRBJ1-5; D perhaps matches TRBD1 (5 bases). CDR3 size: 16 residues. CDR1 is SGHRS, CDR2 YFSETQ, per germline. Trimming stripped 5 bases from V and 11 bases from J, with 26 bases between. The CDR3 DNA reads TGCGCCAGCAGGCCCGGGACTAGCGGGATCCAAGAGACCCAGCATTTT. As protein: CASRPGTSGIQETQHF.

J is TRBJ2-2 and V is TRBV2, with D perhaps matching TRBD2 (6 bases). From germline, CDR1 is SNHLY and CDR2 FYNNEI. This CDR3 spans 15 amino acids. Trimming cost V 1 base and J 0 bases, with 6 bases left between them. The CDR3, as DNA: TGTGCCAGCAGTGAAGGCGGGACGAACACCGGGGAGCTGTTTTTT. Residues: CASSEGGTNTGELFF.

The V and J genes are TRBV6-2 or TRBV6-3 and TRBJ2-7; 13 bases line up with TRBD2. This CDR3 contains 16 residues. V was clipped by 8 bases and J by 2 bases; unmatched bases: 9. Germline loops: CDR1 MNHEY, CDR2 SVGEGT. The CDR3: CASGGLAGDPAYEQYF. CDR3 in DNA: TGTGCCAGCGGTGGACTAGCGGGAGATCCCGCCTACGAGCAGTACTTC.

This rearrangement joins TRBV10-3 to TRBJ1-3, with TRBD1 matching over 7 bases. V shed 6 bases, J shed 8 bases, and the junction held 7 bases outside the gene matches. The length of the CDR3 is 13 residues. The germline V gene encodes CDR1 ENHRY and CDR2 SYGVKD. CDR3 coding DNA: TGTGCCATCAGCCTAAGTACAGGGGACACCATATATTTT. It specifies CAISLSTGDTIYF.

This sequence joins TRBV29-1 and TRBJ1-2; possibly TRBD1 for D (6 bases). The germline CDR1 and CDR2 sequences are SQVTM and ANQGSEA. CDR3 length equals 11 residues. The V end lost 6 bases, the J end lost 5 bases, and 10 bases lay between the germline ends. Here the CDR3 DNA reads TGCAGCGTACCTGGACAGTATGGCTACACCTTC. As protein: CSVPGQYGYTF. Using reference TRBV29-1 and TRBJ1-2 for the parts outside the CDR3, the full variable domain is SAVISQKPSRDICQRGTSLTIQCQVDSQVTMMFWYRQQPGQSLTLIATANQGSEATYESGFVIDKFPISRPNLTFSTLTVSNMSPEDSSIYLCSVPGQYGYTFGSGTRLTVV.